Following are 26 T cell receptor beta chains from one sample sequenced in a study of long-term antiretroviral therapy in people with HIV. Survey-level immunoSEQ v3.0 assays were run. Only in-frame clones appear in the TCRdb table, and some are missing; sequencing was by immunoSEQ multiplex PCR. The sample has some 11,000 clones, about four fifths seen once. Sample: unsorted PBMCs, taken around 8 years after starting antiretroviral therapy. The receptors originated from a man aged 45-65 years with HIV.

This clone was seen a handful of times. The V and J genes are TRBV6-1 and TRBJ1-5; 7 nucleotides agree with TRBD1. Trimming took 6 bases from V and 4 from J; bases not matched to a gene: 6. This CDR3 contains 14 residues. The germline V gene has CDR1 MNHNS and CDR2 SASEGT. CDR3 sequence (DNA): TGTGCCAGCAGCCCAGGGGGAGGGAATCAGCCCCAGCATTTT. This codes for CASSPGGGNQPQHF.

The gene calls are TRBV7-8 and TRBJ2-7; 9 nucleotides agree with TRBD1. There are 17 residues in the CDR3. CDR1 and CDR2 (germline): SGHVS, FQNEAQ. V was clipped by 5 bases and J by 2 bases; unmatched bases: 13. CDR3 region: CASSHITGTGSPYEQYF. The CDR3 DNA sequence: TGTGCCAGCAGCCACATCACCGGGACAGGGAGCCCCTACGAGCAGTACTTC. Variable domain in full (rest from reference TRBV7-8 and TRBJ2-7): GAGVSQSPRYKVAKRGQDVALRCDPISGHVSLFWYQQALGQGPEFLTYFQNEAQLDKSGLPSDRFFAERPEGSVSTLKIQRTQQEDSAVYLCASSHITGTGSPYEQYFGPGTRLTVT.

In this sample, this clone turned up a few times. The rearrangement links TRBV5-1 to TRBJ2-3; D remains ambiguous. Trimming took off 4 bases at V and 1 base at J, with 13 bases between the two ends. This CDR3 region has 15 residues. CDR1 and CDR2 (germline): SGHRS, YFSETQ. CDR3 sequence reads: CASSPSVERTDTQYF. CDR3 bases: TGCGCCAGCAGCCCGAGTGTAGAGCGCACAGATACGCAGTATTTT.

The V call is TRBV5-1, the J call TRBJ2-1; D may be TRBD1 (6 bases). The CDR3 totals 13 residues. From germline, CDR1 is SGHRS and CDR2 YFSETQ. Trimming stripped 0 bases from V and 7 bases from J, with 8 bases between. CDR3 sequence: CASSLDRANEQFF. The CDR3 region has the DNA TGCGCCAGCAGCTTGGACAGGGCAAATGAGCAGTTCTTC.

The chain recombines TRBV7-9 with TRBJ1-1; possibly TRBD1 for D (6 bases). The V end was cut by 5 bases, the J end by 3 bases, with 22 bases between. The length of the CDR3 is 17 residues. Germline-derived CDR1 and CDR2 are SEHNR and FQNEAQ (reference sequence). CDR3 in DNA: TGTGCCAGCAGCCGCCCCGCACAGGGCTTCCGGGACACTGAAGCTTTCTTT. Its protein product is CASSRPAQGFRDTEAFF.

The sample holds one count of this clone. The CDR3 nucleotides read TGTGCCAGTAGCTTTTCAGGGGGAAATAGCAATCAGCCCCAGCATTTT. Its protein product is CASSFSGGNSNQPQHF. The chain links TRBV19 to TRBJ1-5, with 7 positions matching TRBD1. After removal of 6 bases from V and 0 bases from J, the junction contained 8 bases not matched to a gene. The CDR3 totals 16 residues. In germline, CDR1 is LNHDA, CDR2 SQIVND (reference sequence). Full variable domain (rest looked up from reference TRBV19 and TRBJ1-5): DGGITQSPKYLFRKEGQNVTLSCEQNLNHDAMYWYRQDPGQGLRLIYYSQIVNDFQKGDIAEGYSVSREKKESFPLTVTSAQKNPTAFYLCASSFSGGNSNQPQHFGDGTRLSIL.

The chain links TRBV7-2 to TRBJ2-7, with 7 positions matching TRBD2. This CDR3 region has 14 residues. Germline CDR1 is SGHTA and CDR2 is FQGNSA. V lost 5 bases to trimming and J lost 1 base; unmatched junction nucleotides: 5. The CDR3 here is CASSVWGGSYEQYF. In DNA, the CDR3 is TGTGCCAGCAGCGTTTGGGGGGGTTCCTACGAGCAGTACTTC.

J is TRBJ2-2 and V is TRBV13; perhaps TRBD1 as D (7 bases). The V gene lost 4 bases and the J gene lost 6 bases, with 18 bases spanning the gap. This CDR3 is 16 amino acids long. From germline, CDR1 is PRHDT and CDR2 FYEKMQ (reference sequence). The CDR3 nucleotides read TGTGCCAGCAGCTCCCAGGACAGGAGGGGTGCCGGGGAGCTGTTTTTT. Translating it yields CASSSQDRRGAGELFF.

This clone was counted a few times. The J gene is TRBJ2-3, the V gene TRBV2, with a tentative D call TRBD1 (5 bases). This CDR3 has 14 residues. Germline loops: CDR1 SNHLY, CDR2 FYNNEI. V lost 3 bases and J 5 bases, leaving 12 bases between the germline ends. CDR3 residues: CASSEPYRIDTQYF. In DNA, the CDR3 is TGTGCCAGCAGTGAGCCGTACAGGATAGATACGCAGTATTTT. Filled out from reference TRBV2 and TRBJ2-3, the complete variable domain reads EPEVTQTPSHQVTQMGQEVILRCVPISNHLYFYWYRQILGQKVEFLVSFYNNEISEKSEIFDDQFSVERPDGSNFTLKIRSTKLEDSAMYFCASSEPYRIDTQYFGPGTRLTVL.

This clone is large (0.1 to 1%) by share. The J gene is TRBJ2-7, the V gene TRBV5-6; 8 bases fit TRBD1. Germline V gene lookup returns CDR1 SGHDT and CDR2 YYEEEE. The V gene end was trimmed by 3 bases and the J gene end by 2 bases; junction bases not matched to a gene: 10. The CDR3 length is 16 residues. The CDR3, as DNA: TGTGCCAGCAGCTCCAGACAGGGGTCTTCCCCCTACGAGCAGTACTTC. It specifies CASSSRQGSSPYEQYF.

CDR3 sequence reads: CASSFLAGGSGELFF. CDR3 nucleotides: TGCGCCAGCAGCTTCCTAGCGGGCGGTTCCGGGGAGCTGTTTTTT. V is TRBV5-1 and J is TRBJ2-2, with 8 bases aligning to TRBD2. The CDR3 loop spans 15 amino acids. The germline gives CDR1 SGHRS, CDR2 YFSETQ. After removal of 2 bases from V and 6 bases from J, the junction contained 6 bases not matched to a gene.

The rearrangement links TRBV27 to TRBJ2-7; D may be TRBD1 (6 bases). The CDR3 spans 14 residues. Trimming removed 4 bases from V and 3 bases from J, with 13 bases in between. Per the germline V gene, CDR1 is MNHEY and CDR2 is SMNVEV (reference sequence). The CDR3 protein is CASSSGTRRYEQYF. As DNA, the CDR3 is TGTGCCAGCAGTTCCGGGACACGTCGCTACGAGCAGTACTTC.

The gene calls are TRBV27 and TRBJ1-4; D might be TRBD1 (5 bases). This CDR3 is 16 amino acids long. Trimming took 6 bases from V and 8 from J, leaving 22 bases between them. Germline CDR1 reads MNHEY; CDR2 reads SMNVEV (reference sequence). This chain's CDR3 is CASRPGYSLYGEKLFF. CDR3 coding DNA: TGTGCCAGCAGACCAGGGTACTCCCTATACGGAGAAAAACTGTTTTTT.

The chain uses TRBV9 and TRBJ1-1; D perhaps matches TRBD1 (5 bases). In germline, CDR1 is SGDLS, CDR2 YYNGEE. The CDR3 has 13 amino acids. V was trimmed by 3 bases and J by 4 bases, leaving 10 bases between them. CDR3 amino acids: CASSAGGGTEAFF. The CDR3 nucleotides are TGTGCCAGCAGCGCTGGGGGGGGCACTGAAGCTTTCTTT.

The CDR3 sequence: CASSGQGNTEAFF. The CDR3 DNA reads TGCGCCAGCAGCGGACAGGGGAACACTGAAGCTTTCTTT. This rearrangement joins TRBV5-1 to TRBJ1-1, with 8 bases aligning to TRBD1. With 4 bases clipped from V and 1 base from J, the junction kept 0 bases outside the gene matches. This CDR3 region has 13 residues. Germline-derived CDR1 and CDR2 are SGHRS and YFSETQ.

V gene TRBV7-9 combines with J gene TRBJ1-3; D is ambiguous. The CDR3 is 16 residues long. Trimming shortened V by 3 bases and J by 1 base, and 13 bases separated the two germline ends. Germline-derived CDR1 and CDR2 are SEHNR and FQNEAQ (reference sequence). Written as DNA, the CDR3 is TGTGCCAGCAGCTTCGGCTTCGGGGAATCTGGAAACACCATATATTTT. It codes for CASSFGFGESGNTIYF.

V and J are TRBV9 and TRBJ1-2, with 7 bases matching TRBD1. CDR3 length equals 15 residues. Germline loops: CDR1 SGDLS, CDR2 YYNGEE. With V trimmed by 4 bases and J by 4 bases, 10 bases remained unmatched. Here the CDR3 reads CASSPRGTVLYGYTF. CDR3 bases: TGTGCCAGCAGCCCGAGGGGGACAGTGCTCTATGGCTACACCTTC.

This chain links TRBV7-9 with TRBJ1-1; D might be TRBD1 (6 bases). The CDR3 sequence is 14 residues long. The germline V and J ends were trimmed by 4 bases and 0 bases, with 9 bases remaining between them. The germline V gene encodes CDR1 SEHNR and CDR2 FQNEAQ (reference sequence). The CDR3 sequence: CASSSGQLNTEAFF. The CDR3 nucleotides read TGTGCCAGCAGCTCCGGACAGTTGAACACTGAAGCTTTCTTT.

J is TRBJ1-1 and V is TRBV5-6; 7 bases are a match to TRBD1. Germline lookup yields CDR1 SGHDT and CDR2 YYEEEE. After removal of 6 bases from V and 2 bases from J, the junction contained 7 bases not matched to a gene. The CDR3 is made up of 14 amino acids. The CDR3 DNA reads TGTGCCAGCACCGAGACAGGGCTAAACACTGAAGCTTTCTTT. It translates to CASTETGLNTEAFF.

This clone was seen once. This sequence joins TRBV27 and TRBJ2-1; 8 nucleotides line up with TRBD2. V lost 8 bases and J lost 2; bases outside the gene matches: 5. Germline CDR1 and CDR2: MNHEY and SMNVEV (reference sequence). CDR3 length: 14 residues. The CDR3 DNA follows: TGTGCCAGCTCTAGGACTAGCCCCTACAATGAGCAGTTCTTC. This codes for CASSRTSPYNEQFF.

This clone was counted a few times. The chain employs TRBV6-5 and TRBJ1-2; D gene ambiguous. This CDR3 contains 13 residues. The germline CDR1 and CDR2 sequences are MNHEY and SVGAGI. The germline V and J ends were trimmed by 2 bases and 7 bases, with 11 bases remaining between them. The CDR3 reads CASSYVSGSGYTF. For the CDR3, the DNA is TGTGCCAGCAGTTACGTTTCGGGTTCTGGCTACACCTTC.

The chain uses TRBV4-1 and TRBJ1-2; D might be TRBD1 (6 bases). This CDR3 spans 17 amino acids. V lost 0 bases and J 5 bases, leaving 19 bases between the germline ends. The germline V gene has CDR1 MGHRA and CDR2 YSYEKL. CDR3 sequence: CASSQESGAAFFYGYTF. For the CDR3, the DNA is TGCGCCAGCAGCCAAGAGTCAGGGGCCGCCTTTTTTTATGGCTACACCTTC.

Judged by abundance, this clone is medium-sized. This chain connects TRBV2 to TRBJ1-5; D remains unclear. Germline CDR1 SNHLY, CDR2 FYNNEI. Trimming left V 4 bases short and J 0 bases short, with 10 bases between. The CDR3 covers 15 residues. The CDR3 here is CASSGSSYSNQPQHF. CDR3 nucleotides: TGTGCCAGCAGTGGAAGTAGTTATAGCAATCAGCCCCAGCATTTT.

The rearrangement uses TRBV25-1 and TRBJ1-2; no reliable D call. The V end was cut by 5 bases, the J end by 7 bases, with 8 bases between. This CDR3 is 11 amino acids long. In germline, CDR1 is MGHDK, CDR2 SYGVNS. CDR3 DNA: TGTGCCAGCAGTTACATGGGTGGCTACACCTTC. It specifies CASSYMGGYTF.

This rearrangement joins TRBV6-5 to TRBJ2-7, with D perhaps TRBD2 (6 bases). The CDR3 extends over 13 amino acids. CDR1 and CDR2 from the germline V gene are MNHEY and SVGAGI. V lost 6 bases, J lost 2 bases, and 11 bases lay in between. CDR3 DNA: TGTGCCAGCAGCCTGGGACTTACCTACGAGCAGTACTTC. Translated, it gives CASSLGLTYEQYF.

This chain uses TRBV27 with TRBJ2-7; no clear D. CDR1 is MNHEY, CDR2 SMNVEV, per germline (reference sequence). V was clipped by 5 bases and J by 4 bases, with 12 bases between them. CDR3 size: 13 residues. CDR3 sequence reads: CASSIGPDYEQYF. As DNA, the CDR3 is TGTGCCAGCAGTATAGGGCCGGATTACGAGCAGTACTTC.